A selection of T cell receptor beta chains follows, all from one sample in a study of regulatory T cells in long-lasting Graves disease. Each CDR3 protein is one row after TCRdb ran MiXCR on the multiplex PCR reads. Counted here are 500,000 or so distinct CDR3 sequences, 16% occurring once; the ten biggest clones make up around 25%. This sample also belongs to another study, concerning T cells in Graves' hyperthyroidism and ophthalmopathy.

The sample here was peripheral blood mononuclear cells (PBMCs), taken at new diagnosis, from a patient treated with antithyroid drugs. These receptors were taken from a woman aged 40-65 years with Graves disease. Both conserved end residues are part of each CDR3.

V: TRBV20-1; J: TRBJ1-2; CDR3: CSASRLVLQDGYTF
V: TRBV20-1; J: TRBJ1-2; CDR3: CSALSGGDHGYTF
V: TRBV29-1; J: TRBJ2-2; CDR3: CSVGTNTGELFF
V: TRBV12-3/TRBV12-4; J: TRBJ2-5; CDR3: CASSPPEGPIQRETQYF
V: TRBV6-2/TRBV6-3; J: TRBJ1-2; CDR3: CASSYSGTGGLYGYTF
V: TRBV11-2; J: TRBJ2-3; CDR3: CASSLELAADTQYF
V: TRBV5-1; J: TRBJ2-2; CDR3: CASSSRSSNTGELFF
V: TRBV6-5; J: TRBJ2-1; CDR3: CASSYWGANEQFF
V: TRBV6-1; J: TRBJ1-1; CDR3: CASSEWGGGTGKAFF
V: TRBV12-5; J: TRBJ2-2; CDR3: CASGLESGEPFF
V: TRBV28; J: TRBJ2-7; CDR3: CASSGPSGQPNYEQYF
V: TRBV2; J: TRBJ2-3; CDR3: CASSPGTGDTQYF
V: TRBV5-6; J: TRBJ1-5; CDR3: CASSLRREINQPQHF
V: TRBV2; J: TRBJ2-7; CDR3: CASSEAGGLRTYEQYF
V: TRBV20-1; J: TRBJ2-4; CDR3: CSARDLAGGRNQNLAKNIQYF
V: TRBV5-1; J: TRBJ2-5; CDR3: CASSLIMGETQYF
V: TRBV2; J: TRBJ2-7; CDR3: CASSATGILFYEQYF
V: TRBV12-5; J: TRBJ1-2; CDR3: CASGFTAGDGYTF
V: TRBV27; J: TRBJ2-2; CDR3: CASSLSMGGSTGELFF
V: TRBV20-1; J: TRBJ2-5; CDR3: CSAREDLAGARETQYF
V: TRBV12-3/TRBV12-4; J: TRBJ1-4; CDR3: CASGPRGEASEKLFF
V: TRBV19; J: TRBJ1-5; CDR3: CASTGTEGNQPQHF
V: TRBV6-1; J: TRBJ1-1; CDR3: CASIDRTEAFF
V: TRBV28; J: TRBJ1-4; CDR3: CASSPGGGEEKLFF
V: TRBV3-1; J: TRBJ1-3; CDR3: CASSRLGGTRGNTIYF
V: TRBV19; J: TRBJ2-5; CDR3: CASSPSHGAETQYF
V: TRBV12-3/TRBV12-4; J: TRBJ2-5; CDR3: CASSPLGADFQETQYF
V: TRBV9; J: TRBJ2-5; CDR3: CASSVMGGGGETQYF
V: TRBV27; J: TRBJ1-5; CDR3: CASSLGDRSQPQHF
V: TRBV7-9; J: TRBJ2-1; CDR3: CASSSTQLGFF
V: TRBV12-3/TRBV12-4; J: TRBJ1-1; CDR3: CASSLEVSYPEAFF
V: TRBV5-1; J: TRBJ2-3; CDR3: CASRDPSDTQYF
V: TRBV5-1; J: TRBJ2-3; CDR3: CASSLVAGGVDTQYF
V: TRBV12-3/TRBV12-4; J: TRBJ2-7; CDR3: CASSFRQNSYEQYF
V: TRBV20-1; J: TRBJ2-7; CDR3: CSAGSGYYEQYF
V: TRBV12-3/TRBV12-4; J: TRBJ2-7; CDR3: CASSISGGTYEQYF
V: TRBV5-1; J: TRBJ1-5; CDR3: CASSATGELEPQHF
V: TRBV9; J: TRBJ2-1; CDR3: CASSPTPIGEQFF
V: TRBV28; J: TRBJ1-2; CDR3: CASSLGDRGLYGYTF
V: TRBV5-1; J: TRBJ2-1; CDR3: CASSLERTTHNEQFF
V: TRBV7-9; J: TRBJ1-1; CDR3: CASSFEGDTEAFF
V: TRBV29-1; J: TRBJ2-7; CDR3: CSVLTEVSYEQYF
V: TRBV20-1; J: TRBJ2-3; CDR3: CSASGSAERRADTQYF
V: TRBV6-1; J: TRBJ2-3; CDR3: CASRPSWGADTQYF
V: TRBV2; J: TRBJ1-6; CDR3: CASSTATGYNSPLHF
V: TRBV11-2; J: TRBJ1-6; CDR3: CASSPQDNSPLHF
V: TRBV6-1; J: TRBJ2-3; CDR3: CASSEAGPGSLTDTQYF
V: TRBV7-9; J: TRBJ2-1; CDR3: CASSRADNEQFF
V: TRBV20-1; J: TRBJ1-1; CDR3: CSARDPTTGNTEAFF
V: TRBV14; J: TRBJ1-2; CDR3: CASSQIDLGEYGYTF
V: TRBV28; J: TRBJ1-1; CDR3: CASSFGQGGTTEAFF
V: TRBV11-1; J: TRBJ1-2; CDR3: CASSSSGGFRYGYTF
V: TRBV2; J: TRBJ1-2; CDR3: CASTGTLRQYGYTF
V: TRBV4-1; J: TRBJ1-3; CDR3: CASSQGGTPGNTIYF